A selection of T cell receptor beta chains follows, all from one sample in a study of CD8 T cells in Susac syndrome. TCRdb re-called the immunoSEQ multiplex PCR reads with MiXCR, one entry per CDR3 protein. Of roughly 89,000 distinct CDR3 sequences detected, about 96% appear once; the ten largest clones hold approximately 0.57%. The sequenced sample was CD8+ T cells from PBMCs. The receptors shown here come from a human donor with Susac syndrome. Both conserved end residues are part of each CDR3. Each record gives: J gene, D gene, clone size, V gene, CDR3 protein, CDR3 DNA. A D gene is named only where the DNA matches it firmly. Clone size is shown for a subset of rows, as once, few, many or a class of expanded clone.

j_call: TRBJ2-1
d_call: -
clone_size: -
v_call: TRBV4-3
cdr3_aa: CASSQDRGLTYNEQFF
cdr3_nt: TGCGCCAGCAGCCAAGATAGGGGCCTCACATACAATGAGCAGTTCTTC

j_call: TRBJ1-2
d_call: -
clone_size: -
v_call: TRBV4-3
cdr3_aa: CASTAPGHGYTF
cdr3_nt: TGCGCCAGCACTGCTCCAGGGCATGGCTACACCTTC

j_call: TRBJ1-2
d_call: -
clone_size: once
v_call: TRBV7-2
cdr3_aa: CASSLVTGTDYGYTF
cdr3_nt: TGTGCCAGCAGCTTAGTGACCGGGACGGACTATGGCTACACCTTC

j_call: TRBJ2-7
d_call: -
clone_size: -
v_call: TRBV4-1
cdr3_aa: CASSQGTWMTPSGPEQYF
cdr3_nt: TGCGCCAGCAGCCAGGGTACATGGATGACACCATCCGGGCCCGAGCAGTACTTC

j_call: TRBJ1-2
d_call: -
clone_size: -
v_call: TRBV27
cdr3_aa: CASSPGRGGYTF
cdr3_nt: TGTGCCAGCAGTCCGGGGAGGGGTGGCTACACCTTC

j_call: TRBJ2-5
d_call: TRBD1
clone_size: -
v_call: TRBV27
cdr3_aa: CASSPLTGTGIKTQYF
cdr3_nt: TGTGCCAGCAGTCCGCTCACCGGGACAGGGATAAAGACCCAGTACTTC

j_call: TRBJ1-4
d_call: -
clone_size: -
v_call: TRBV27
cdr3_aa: CASAEIPANEKLFF
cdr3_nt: TGTGCCAGCGCCGAGATCCCCGCTAATGAAAAACTGTTTTTT

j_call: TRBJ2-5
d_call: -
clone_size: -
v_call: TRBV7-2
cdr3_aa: CASSLWDSPETQYF
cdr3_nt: TGTGCCAGCAGCCTCTGGGACTCCCCAGAGACCCAGTACTTC

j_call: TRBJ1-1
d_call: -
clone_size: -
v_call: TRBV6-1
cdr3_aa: CASSQTSGTEAFF
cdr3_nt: TGTGCCAGCAGTCAAACCTCCGGGACTGAAGCTTTCTTT

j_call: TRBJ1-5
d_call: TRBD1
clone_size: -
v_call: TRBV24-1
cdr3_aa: CATSGTGVGPQHF
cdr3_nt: TGTGCCACCAGTGGGACAGGGGTAGGGCCCCAGCATTTT

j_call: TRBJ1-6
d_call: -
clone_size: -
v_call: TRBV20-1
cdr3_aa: CSAVVGDGFRSPLHF
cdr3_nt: TGCAGTGCCGTTGTTGGGGACGGGTTTAGATCACCCCTCCACTTT

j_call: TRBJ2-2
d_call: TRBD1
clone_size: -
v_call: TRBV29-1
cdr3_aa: CSADREGSGELFF
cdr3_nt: TGCAGCGCTGACAGGGAAGGCTCCGGGGAGCTGTTTTTT

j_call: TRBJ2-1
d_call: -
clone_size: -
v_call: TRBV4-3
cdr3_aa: CASSQGSNEQFF
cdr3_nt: TGCGCCAGCAGCCAGGGCAGCAATGAGCAGTTCTTC

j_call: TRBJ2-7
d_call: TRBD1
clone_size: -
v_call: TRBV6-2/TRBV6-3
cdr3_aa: CASRRGQGGYEQYF
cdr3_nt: TGTGCCAGCAGGCGCGGACAGGGAGGTTACGAGCAGTACTTC

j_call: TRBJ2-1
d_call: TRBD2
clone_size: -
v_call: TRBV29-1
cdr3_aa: CSVRLAGGEQFF
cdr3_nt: TGCAGCGTCAGACTAGCGGGGGGAGAGCAGTTCTTC

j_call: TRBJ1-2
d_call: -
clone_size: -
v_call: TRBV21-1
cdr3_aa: CASSKALWGNGYTF
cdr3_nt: TGTGCCAGCAGCAAAGCGCTCTGGGGGAATGGCTACACCTTC

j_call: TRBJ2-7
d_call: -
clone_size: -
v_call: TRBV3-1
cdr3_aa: CASSQEAGQIYEQYF
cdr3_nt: TGTGCCAGCAGCCAAGAAGCGGGACAGATCTACGAGCAGTACTTC

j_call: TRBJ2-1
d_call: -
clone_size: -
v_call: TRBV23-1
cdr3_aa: CASSQGGAYNEQFF
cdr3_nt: TGCGCCAGCAGTCAAGGGGGAGCCTACAATGAGCAGTTCTTC

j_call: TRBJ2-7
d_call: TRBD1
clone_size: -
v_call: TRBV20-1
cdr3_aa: CSANPVGQGAGEQYF
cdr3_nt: TGCAGTGCCAACCCAGTTGGACAGGGAGCGGGCGAGCAGTACTTC

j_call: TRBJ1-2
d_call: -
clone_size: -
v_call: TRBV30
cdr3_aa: CAWSPPDDRRSYGYTF
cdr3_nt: TGTGCCTGGAGTCCACCCGACGACAGGCGAAGCTATGGCTACACCTTC

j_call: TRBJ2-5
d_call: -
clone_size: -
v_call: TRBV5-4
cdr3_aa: CASSPRGNQETQYF
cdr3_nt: TGTGCCAGCAGCCCCCGGGGGAACCAAGAGACCCAGTACTTC

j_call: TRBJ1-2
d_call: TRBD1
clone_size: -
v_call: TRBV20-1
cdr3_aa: CSARGDRRGVLYGYTF
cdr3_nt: TGCAGTGCTAGAGGGGACAGACGGGGCGTCCTCTATGGCTACACCTTC

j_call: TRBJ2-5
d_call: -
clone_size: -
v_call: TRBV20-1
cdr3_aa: CSAATEETQYF
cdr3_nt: TGCAGTGCCGCGACGGAAGAGACCCAGTACTTC

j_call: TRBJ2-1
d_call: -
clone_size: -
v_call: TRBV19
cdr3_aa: CASSIQRGDEQFF
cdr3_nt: TGTGCCAGTAGTATCCAAAGGGGCGATGAGCAGTTCTTC

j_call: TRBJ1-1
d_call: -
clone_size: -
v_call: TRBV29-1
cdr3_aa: CSAPDNTEAFF
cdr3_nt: TGCAGCGCTCCCGATAACACTGAAGCTTTCTTT

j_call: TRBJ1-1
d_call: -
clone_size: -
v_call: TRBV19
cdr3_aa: CASSTVNTEAFF
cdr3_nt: TGTGCCAGTAGTACCGTTAACACTGAAGCTTTCTTT

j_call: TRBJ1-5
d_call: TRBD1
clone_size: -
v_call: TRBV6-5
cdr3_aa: CASSETGNQPQHF
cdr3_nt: TGTGCCAGCAGTGAGACAGGGAATCAGCCCCAGCATTTT

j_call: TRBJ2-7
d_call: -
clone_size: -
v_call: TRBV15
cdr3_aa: CATSREGQGYEQYF
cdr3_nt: TGTGCCACCAGCAGAGAAGGGCAGGGCTACGAGCAGTACTTC

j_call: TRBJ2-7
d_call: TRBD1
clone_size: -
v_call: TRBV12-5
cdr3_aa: CASGFGQGTAIEQYF
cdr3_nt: TGTGCTAGTGGTTTTGGACAGGGGACCGCAATCGAGCAGTACTTC

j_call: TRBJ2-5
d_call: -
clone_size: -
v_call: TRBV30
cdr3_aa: CAWSPAKETQYF
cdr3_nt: TGTGCCTGGAGTCCGGCTAAGGAGACCCAGTACTTC

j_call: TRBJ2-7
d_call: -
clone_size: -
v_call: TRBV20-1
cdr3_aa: CSASAAETSVSYEQYF
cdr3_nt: TGCAGTGCTAGTGCCGCCGAGACGTCGGTTTCCTACGAGCAGTACTTC

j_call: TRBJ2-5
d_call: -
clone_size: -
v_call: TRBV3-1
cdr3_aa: CASSPGQLQETQYF
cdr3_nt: TGTGCCAGCAGCCCAGGACAACTCCAAGAGACCCAGTACTTC